These 17 T cell receptor beta chains share one sample of origin, sequenced in a study of blood T cells in healthy people across ages. A second PCR of 7 to 11 cycles used a sample-barcoded 5' primer and a J-beta primer mix. TCRdb used MiXCR to reprocess the 5' RACE reads, holding one entry per CDR3 protein. Of about 730,000 distinct CDR3 sequences detected, around 46% appear once; the ten largest clones hold 20% to 25%. The specimen sequenced was blood. These receptors originate from a woman aged 60-75 years in good health.

The J gene is TRBJ2-1, the V gene TRBV20-1, with 9 bases identical to TRBD2. The CDR3 is made up of 16 amino acids. Germline trimming cut 6 bases from V and 4 bases from J; bases unmatched to any gene: 13. Germline V gene data show CDR1 as DFQATT and CDR2 as SNEGSKA (reference sequence). The CDR3 DNA reads as TGCAGTGCCGCGGCGGCTAGCGGGATTGTTTACAATGAGCAGTTCTTC. Translated, it gives CSAAAASGIVYNEQFF.

This clonotype was observed at least ten times. The chain combines TRBV5-6 with TRBJ2-3; no clear D. The CDR3 length is 13 residues. Germline V gene data show CDR1 as SGHDT and CDR2 as YYEEEE. Trimming removed 4 bases from V and 6 bases from J, with 12 bases in between. The CDR3 protein is CASSRDLSDTQYF. CDR3 nucleotide sequence: TGTGCCAGCAGCCGAGACCTAAGTGATACGCAGTATTTT.

The chain links TRBV3-1 to TRBJ1-5; no clear D gene. V was trimmed by 2 bases and J by 5 bases, leaving 4 bases between them. This CDR3 is built from 12 residues. The V gene's germline CDR1 is LGHDT and CDR2 YNNKEL (reference sequence). This CDR3 is CASSQFDQPQHF. CDR3 DNA sequence: TGTGCCAGCAGCCAATTCGATCAGCCCCAGCATTTT. Full variable domain (remainder filled in from reference TRBV3-1 and TRBJ1-5): DTAVSQTPKYLVTQMGNDKSIKCEQNLGHDTMYWYKQDSKKFLKIMFSYNNKELIINETVPNRFSPKSPDKAHLNLHINSLELGDSAVYFCASSQFDQPQHFGDGTRLSIL.

The chain carries TRBV28 and TRBJ2-4; the match to TRBD2 covers 7 bases. The CDR3 sequence is 11 residues long. Trimming at V came to 10 bases and at J to 12 bases, leaving 9 bases not matched to a gene. The V gene's germline CDR1 is MDHEN and CDR2 SYDVKM. The CDR3 loop is CATGGDSYQYF. The CDR3 bases are TGTGCCACGGGGGGTGACAGCTATCAGTACTTC.

The chain's CDR3 is CASTRNPSTDTQYF. The CDR3 DNA reads as TGCGCCAGCACCCGAAACCCTAGCACAGATACGCAGTATTTT. V gene TRBV10-2 combines with J gene TRBJ2-3; D gene unclear. The ends were cut back, 7 bases at V and 0 bases at J, with 11 bases in the middle. Germline V CDR1 and CDR2: WSHSY, SAAADI. The CDR3 consists of 14 residues.

The chain employs TRBV11-2 and TRBJ2-3; possibly TRBD2 for D (6 bases). This CDR3 comprises 15 residues. Germline lookup yields CDR1 SGHAT and CDR2 FQNNGV. V lost 0 bases, J lost 4 bases, and 11 bases lay in between. As DNA, the CDR3 is TGTGCCAGCAGCTTAGATCCGGGGGTGGCAGATACGCAGTATTTT. This codes for CASSLDPGVADTQYF.

The chain carries TRBV5-6 and TRBJ1-1, with D possibly TRBD1 on 5 matching bases. The CDR3 sequence is 13 residues long. From germline, CDR1 is SGHDT and CDR2 YYEEEE. V was trimmed by 5 bases and J by 1 base, leaving 9 bases between them. CDR3 residues: CASRSTENTEAFF. The CDR3 DNA reads TGTGCCAGCAGATCGACAGAGAACACTGAAGCTTTCTTT.

This clonotype has a handful of counts. The rearrangement joins TRBV7-2 to TRBJ2-1; D tentatively fits TRBD1 or TRBD2 (7 bases each). From germline, CDR1 is SGHTA and CDR2 FQGNSA. The V and J ends lost 5 bases and 8 bases respectively, with 13 bases between them. The CDR3 is made up of 13 amino acids. DNA of the CDR3: TGTGCCAGCAGCCCAGGGGGGGGGCATGAGCAGTTCTTC. Protein sequence: CASSPGGGHEQFF.

J is TRBJ2-3 and V is TRBV3-1, with a tentative D call TRBD2 (6 bases). The CDR3 runs 15 residues. Per germline, CDR1 LGHDT and CDR2 YNNKEL (reference sequence). V lost 1 base and J 1 base, leaving 9 bases between the germline ends. The CDR3: CASSQAGGGTDTQYF. The DNA of the CDR3 is TGTGCCAGCAGCCAAGCTGGAGGGGGCACAGATACGCAGTATTTT.

This chain links TRBV20-1 with TRBJ1-1; TRBD1 matches 8 bases. The CDR3 is made up of 13 amino acids. The ends lost 6 bases at V and 4 bases at J; junction bases unmatched: 7. In germline, CDR1 is DFQATT, CDR2 SNEGSKA (reference sequence). This CDR3 is CSADRQGFTEAFF. For the CDR3, the DNA is TGCAGTGCAGATAGACAGGGGTTCACTGAAGCTTTCTTT.

This clonotype came up a few times. V and J are TRBV10-3 and TRBJ2-3, with 7 bases fitting TRBD2. This CDR3 comprises 14 residues. Trimming removed 5 bases from V and 2 bases from J; junction bases left unmatched: 4. Per germline, CDR1 ENHRY and CDR2 SYGVKD. The CDR3 spells CAISPSGATDTQYF. DNA for the CDR3: TGTGCCATCAGTCCGAGCGGGGCCACAGATACGCAGTATTTT.

With respect to this clonotype: A much larger clonotype is one base distant, so this may be a read error. No conserved phenylalanine or tryptophan is present at the end of the CDR3, so a read error is the likely explanation. The chain uses TRBV10-3 and TRBJ2-5; 8 nucleotides agree with TRBD2. Trimming at V came to 9 bases and at J to 3 bases, leaving 6 bases not matched to a gene. In germline, CDR1 is ENHRY, CDR2 SYGVKD. The CDR3 has 13 amino acids. DNA for the CDR3: TGTGCCATTGCAACTAGCGGCGAAGAGACCCAGTACATC. Amino acid sequence: CAIATSGEETQYI.

The V gene is TRBV11-2, the J gene TRBJ2-7; D is ambiguous. Germline V gene sequence: CDR1 SGHAT, CDR2 FQNNGV. This CDR3 is 14 amino acids long. V shed 0 bases and J shed 3 bases, with 9 bases lying between them. DNA for the CDR3: TGTGCCAGCAGCTTAGACAGCGATAGCTACGAGCAGTACTTC. This translates into CASSLDSDSYEQYF.

The V and J genes are TRBV7-2 and TRBJ2-6, with a weak D call TRBD2 (5 bases). Germline values: CDR1 SGHTA, CDR2 FQGNSA. Trimming pared 3 bases from V and 4 bases from J, leaving 7 bases between. The CDR3 length is 14 residues. This CDR3 reads CASSFTGGANVLTF. The CDR3 DNA is TGTGCCAGCAGCTTTACGGGGGGGGCCAACGTCCTGACTTTC.

In its sample, this clonotype was seen a few times. The rearrangement uses TRBV7-2 and TRBJ2-5; 9 bases match TRBD2. Germline V gene data show CDR1 as SGHTA and CDR2 as FQGNSA. V was pared by 1 base and J by 11 bases, with 11 bases of the junction left unmatched. The CDR3 has 15 residues. The CDR3 coding sequence is TGTGCCAGCAGCTTAGTAGCGGGAGTTACCCATGAGCAGTACTTC. It yields the protein CASSLVAGVTHEQYF. The full variable domain, rest sourced from reference TRBV7-2 and TRBJ2-5, is GAGVSQSPSNKVTEKGKDVELRCDPISGHTALYWYRQSLGQGLEFLIYFQGNSAPDKSGLPSDRFSAERTGGSVSTLTIQRTQQEDSAVYLCASSLVAGVTHEQYFGPGTRLLVL.

In regard to this clonotype: The junction departs from germline at one end; a sequencing error may be responsible. The CDR3 loop reads CAGSSSGGAFDEQYF. The CDR3 DNA follows: TGTGCCGGCAGTTCCAGCGGGGGAGCTTTTGATGAGCAGTACTTC. The chain has TRBV2 and TRBJ2-5; 8 bases map to TRBD2. The germline gives CDR1 SNHLY, CDR2 FYNNEI. The CDR3 consists of 15 residues.

The chain employs TRBV2 and TRBJ1-2; TRBD1 is a possible D gene (6 bases). The V and J ends lost 7 bases and 4 bases respectively, with 16 bases between them. The CDR3 is 14 amino acids. CDR1 SNHLY and CDR2 FYNNEI come from the germline V gene. DNA of the CDR3: TGTGCCAGCAATGCTCGACAGGATGGCTATGGCTACACCTTC. This encodes CASNARQDGYGYTF.